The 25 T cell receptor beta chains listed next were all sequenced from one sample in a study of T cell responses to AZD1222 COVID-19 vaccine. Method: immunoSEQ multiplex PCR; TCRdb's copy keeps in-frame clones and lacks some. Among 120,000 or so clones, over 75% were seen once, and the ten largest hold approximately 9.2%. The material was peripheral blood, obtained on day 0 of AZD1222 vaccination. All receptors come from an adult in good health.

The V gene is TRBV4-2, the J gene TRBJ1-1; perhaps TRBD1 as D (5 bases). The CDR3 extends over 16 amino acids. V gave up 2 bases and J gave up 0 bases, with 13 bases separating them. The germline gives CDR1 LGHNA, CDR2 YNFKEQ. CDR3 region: CASSQLRGTVNTEAFF. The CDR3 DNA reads TGTGCCAGCAGCCAACTTCGGGGCACCGTGAACACTGAAGCTTTCTTT.

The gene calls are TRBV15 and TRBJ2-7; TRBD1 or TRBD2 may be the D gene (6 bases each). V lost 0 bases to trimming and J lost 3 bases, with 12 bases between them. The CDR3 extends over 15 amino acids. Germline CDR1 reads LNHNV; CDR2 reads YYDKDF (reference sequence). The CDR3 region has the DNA TGTGCCACCAGCAGAGAGAGTGGGGGGCGCTACGAGCAGTACTTC. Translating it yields CATSRESGGRYEQYF.

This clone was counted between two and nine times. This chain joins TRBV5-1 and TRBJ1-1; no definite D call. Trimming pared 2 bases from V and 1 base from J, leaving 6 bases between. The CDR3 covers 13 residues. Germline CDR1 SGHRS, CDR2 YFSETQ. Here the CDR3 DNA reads TGCGCCAGCAGCTTTGGACGGAACACTGAAGCTTTCTTT. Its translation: CASSFGRNTEAFF.

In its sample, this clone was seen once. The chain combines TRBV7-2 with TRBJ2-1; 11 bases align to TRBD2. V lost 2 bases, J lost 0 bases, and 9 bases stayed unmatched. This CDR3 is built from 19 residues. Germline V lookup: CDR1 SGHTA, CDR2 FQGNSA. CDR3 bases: TGTGCCAGCAGCTTATTAGCTAGCGGGAGGTCGAGCTCCTACAATGAGCAGTTCTTC. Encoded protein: CASSLLASGRSSSYNEQFF.

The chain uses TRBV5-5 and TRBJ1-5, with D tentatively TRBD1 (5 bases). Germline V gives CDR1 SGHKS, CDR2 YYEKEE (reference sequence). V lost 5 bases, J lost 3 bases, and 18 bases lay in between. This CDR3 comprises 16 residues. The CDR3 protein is CASSWGFPEANQPQHF. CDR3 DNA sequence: TGTGCCAGCAGTTGGGGGTTCCCAGAGGCCAATCAGCCCCAGCATTTT.

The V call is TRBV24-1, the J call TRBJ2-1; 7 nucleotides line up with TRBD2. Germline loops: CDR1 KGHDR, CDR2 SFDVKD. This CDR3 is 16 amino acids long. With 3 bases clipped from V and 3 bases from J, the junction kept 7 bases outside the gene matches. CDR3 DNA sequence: TGTGCCACCAGTGATGGGCGGGAGAGTTTCTACAATGAGCAGTTCTTC. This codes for CATSDGRESFYNEQFF.

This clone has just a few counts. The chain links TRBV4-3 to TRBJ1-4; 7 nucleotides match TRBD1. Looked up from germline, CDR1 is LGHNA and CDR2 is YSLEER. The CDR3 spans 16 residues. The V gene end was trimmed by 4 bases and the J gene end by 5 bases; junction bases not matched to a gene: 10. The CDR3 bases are TGCGCCAGCAGCCTCGAGTTCGGGACAGAGAATGAAAAACTGTTTTTT. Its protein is CASSLEFGTENEKLFF.

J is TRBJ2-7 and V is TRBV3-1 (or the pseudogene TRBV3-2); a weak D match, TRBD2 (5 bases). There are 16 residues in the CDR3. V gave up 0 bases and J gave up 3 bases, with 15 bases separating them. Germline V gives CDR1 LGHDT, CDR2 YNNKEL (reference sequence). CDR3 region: CASSQDVGEVSYEQYF. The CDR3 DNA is TGTGCCAGCAGCCAAGATGTCGGGGAAGTGAGCTACGAGCAGTACTTC.

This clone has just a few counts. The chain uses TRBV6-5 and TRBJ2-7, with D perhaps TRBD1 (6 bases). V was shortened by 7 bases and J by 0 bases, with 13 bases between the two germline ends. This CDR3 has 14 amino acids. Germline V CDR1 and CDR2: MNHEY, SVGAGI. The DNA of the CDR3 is TGTGCCAGCAACGACAGGCAGAGCTCCTACGAGCAGTACTTC. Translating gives CASNDRQSSYEQYF.

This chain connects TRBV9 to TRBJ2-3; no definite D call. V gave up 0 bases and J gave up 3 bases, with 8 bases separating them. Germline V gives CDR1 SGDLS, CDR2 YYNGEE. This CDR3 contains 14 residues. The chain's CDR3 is CASSVVDSTDTQYF. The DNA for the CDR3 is TGTGCCAGCAGCGTAGTAGATTCTACAGATACGCAGTATTTT.

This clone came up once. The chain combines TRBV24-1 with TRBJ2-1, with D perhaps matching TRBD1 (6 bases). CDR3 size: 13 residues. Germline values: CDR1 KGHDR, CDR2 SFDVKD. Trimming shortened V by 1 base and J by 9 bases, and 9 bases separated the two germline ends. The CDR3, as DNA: TGTGCCACCAGTGATTTTCTACAGGGTGAGCAGTTCTTC. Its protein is CATSDFLQGEQFF.

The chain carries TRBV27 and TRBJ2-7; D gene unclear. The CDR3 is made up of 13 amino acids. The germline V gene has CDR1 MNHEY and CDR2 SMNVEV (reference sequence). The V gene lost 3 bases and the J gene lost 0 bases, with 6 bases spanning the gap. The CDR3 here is CASSFLSSYEQYF. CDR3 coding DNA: TGTGCCAGCAGTTTTTTGAGCTCCTACGAGCAGTACTTC.

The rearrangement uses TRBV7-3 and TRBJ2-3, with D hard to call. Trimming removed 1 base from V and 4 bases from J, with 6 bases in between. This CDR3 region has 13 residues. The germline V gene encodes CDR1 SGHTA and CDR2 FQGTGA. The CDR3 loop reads CASSLNEADTQYF. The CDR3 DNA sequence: TGTGCCAGCAGCTTAAATGAGGCAGATACGCAGTATTTT. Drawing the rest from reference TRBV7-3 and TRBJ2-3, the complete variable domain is GAGVSQTPSNKVTEKGKYVELRCDPISGHTALYWYRQSLGQGPEFLIYFQGTGAADDSGLPNDRFFAVRPEGSVSTLKIQRTERGDSAVYLCASSLNEADTQYFGPGTRLTVL.

CDR3 sequence: CASRGLAGEANTQYF. DNA of the CDR3: TGTGCCAGCAGGGGACTTGCGGGGGAAGCTAATACGCAGTATTTT. J is TRBJ2-3 and V is TRBV2; 7 bases align to TRBD2. Looked up from germline, CDR1 is SNHLY and CDR2 is FYNNEI. The trim removed 6 bases at V and 7 bases at J, leaving 13 bases unmatched. The CDR3 extends over 15 amino acids.

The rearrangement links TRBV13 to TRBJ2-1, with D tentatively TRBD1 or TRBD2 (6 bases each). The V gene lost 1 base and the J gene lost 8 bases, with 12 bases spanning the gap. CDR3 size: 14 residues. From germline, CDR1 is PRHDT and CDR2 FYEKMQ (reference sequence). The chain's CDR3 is CASSLASGGHEQFF. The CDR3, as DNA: TGTGCCAGCAGCTTAGCTTCTGGGGGGCATGAGCAGTTCTTC.

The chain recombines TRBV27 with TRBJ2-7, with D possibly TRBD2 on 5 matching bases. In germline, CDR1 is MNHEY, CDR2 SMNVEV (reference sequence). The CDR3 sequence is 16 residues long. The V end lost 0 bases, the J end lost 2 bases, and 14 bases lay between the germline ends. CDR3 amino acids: CASSLSASTPTYEQYF. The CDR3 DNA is TGTGCCAGCAGTTTATCAGCTAGCACCCCAACCTACGAGCAGTACTTC.

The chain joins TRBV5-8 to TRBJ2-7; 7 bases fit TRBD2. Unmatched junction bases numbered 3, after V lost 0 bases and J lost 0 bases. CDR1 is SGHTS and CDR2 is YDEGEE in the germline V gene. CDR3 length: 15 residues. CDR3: CASSLGLATSYEQYF. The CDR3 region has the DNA TGTGCCAGCAGCTTGGGACTAGCTACCTCCTACGAGCAGTACTTC.

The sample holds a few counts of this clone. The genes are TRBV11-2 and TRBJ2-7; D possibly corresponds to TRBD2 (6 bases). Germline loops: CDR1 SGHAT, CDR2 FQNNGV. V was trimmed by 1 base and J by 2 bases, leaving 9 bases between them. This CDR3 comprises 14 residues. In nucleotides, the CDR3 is TGTGCCAGCAGCTTAGTGGGCGGGACCTACGAGCAGTACTTC. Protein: CASSLVGGTYEQYF.

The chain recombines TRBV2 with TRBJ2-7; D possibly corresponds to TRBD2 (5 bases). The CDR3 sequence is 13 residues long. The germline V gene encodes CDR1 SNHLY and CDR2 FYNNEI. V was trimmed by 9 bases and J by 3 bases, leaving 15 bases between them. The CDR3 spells CASAGVGVYEQYF. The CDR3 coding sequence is TGTGCCAGTGCTGGGGTCGGGGTCTACGAGCAGTACTTC.

As DNA, the CDR3 is TGTGCCAGCAACACAGGGAATGGGGCCAACGTCCTGACTTTC. It translates to CASNTGNGANVLTF. The chain recombines TRBV9 with TRBJ2-6; tentatively, D is TRBD1 (6 bases). This CDR3 has 14 residues. V lost 6 bases and J 3 bases, leaving 10 bases between the germline ends. Germline CDR1 SGDLS, CDR2 YYNGEE.

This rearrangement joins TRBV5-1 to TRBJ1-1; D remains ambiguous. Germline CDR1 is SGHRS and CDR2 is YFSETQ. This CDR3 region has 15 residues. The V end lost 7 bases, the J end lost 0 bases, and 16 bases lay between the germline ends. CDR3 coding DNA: TGCGCCAGCCAAAGGGTCGGGTTGGTGAACACTGAAGCTTTCTTT. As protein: CASQRVGLVNTEAFF.

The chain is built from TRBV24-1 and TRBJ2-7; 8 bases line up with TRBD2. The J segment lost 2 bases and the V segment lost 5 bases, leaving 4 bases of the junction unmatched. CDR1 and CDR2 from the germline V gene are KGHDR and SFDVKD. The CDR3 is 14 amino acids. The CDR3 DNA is TGTGCCACCAGTGGAGGCGGGGGGACCTACGAGCAGTACTTC. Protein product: CATSGGGGTYEQYF.

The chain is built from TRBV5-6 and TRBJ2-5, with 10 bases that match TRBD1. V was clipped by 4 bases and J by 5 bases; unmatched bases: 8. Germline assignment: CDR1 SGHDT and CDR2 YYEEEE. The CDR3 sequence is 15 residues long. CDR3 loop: CASSRQGAGLETQYF. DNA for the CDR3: TGTGCCAGCAGCCGACAGGGGGCAGGTCTGGAGACCCAGTACTTC.

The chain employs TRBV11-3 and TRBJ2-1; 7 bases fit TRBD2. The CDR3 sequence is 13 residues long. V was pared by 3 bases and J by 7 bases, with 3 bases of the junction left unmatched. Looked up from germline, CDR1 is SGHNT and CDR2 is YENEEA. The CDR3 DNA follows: TGTGCCAGCAGCTTGCGCGGGGGAAATGAGCAGTTCTTC. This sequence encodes CASSLRGGNEQFF.

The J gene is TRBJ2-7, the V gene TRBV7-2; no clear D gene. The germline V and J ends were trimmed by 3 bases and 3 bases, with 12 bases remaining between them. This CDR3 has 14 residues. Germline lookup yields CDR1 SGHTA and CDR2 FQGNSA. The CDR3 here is CASSFKVPGYEQYF. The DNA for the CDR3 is TGTGCCAGCAGCTTCAAGGTTCCCGGCTACGAGCAGTACTTC. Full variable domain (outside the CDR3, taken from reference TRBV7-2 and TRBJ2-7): GAGVSQSPSNKVTEKGKDVELRCDPISGHTALYWYRQSLGQGLEFLIYFQGNSAPDKSGLPSDRFSAERTGGSVSTLTIQRTQQEDSAVYLCASSFKVPGYEQYFGPGTRLTVT.